This T cell receptor beta chain was recorded in a study of shared T cell receptors in the human thymus. Germline lookup yields CDR1 SGHTA and CDR2 FQGNSA. There are 13 residues in the CDR3. Trimming took off 6 bases at V and 4 bases at J, with 12 bases between the two ends. This clone was counted once. Clones were read by immunoSEQ multiplex PCR, and TCRdb kept only the in-frame ones, dropping some. The data show about 540,000 clones, 70% to 80% seen once. The sample was also reused in another study, on human thymus T cells. That paper states: It was from resections taken during corrective heart surgery that the thymus tissue came. Thymic and blood repertoires seemed to favor certain V and J genes.

The sequenced sample was thymocytes. J is TRBJ1-2 and V is TRBV7-2, with D unclear. This receptor was identified in a boy younger than two with a congenital heart defect. Written as DNA, the CDR3 is TGTGCCAGCAGTTATGGACGGGGCTATGGCTACACCTTC. The encoded protein is CASSYGRGYGYTF.